The 12 T cell receptor beta chains below were found in one sample sequenced in a study of T-cell memory formation after mild COVID-19. Via MiXCR, TCRdb re-called the 5' RACE reads, giving one row per CDR3 protein. The table includes 450,000 or so distinct CDR3 sequences, 20% detected once. The sample comprised PBMCs or a T cell subset sorted from them (not recorded which). The receptor source for this set is an adult woman who had mild COVID-19 (a few samples of this study predate the infection). Cell type and time point are not known.

This clonotype was recorded a few times. The CDR3 region has the DNA TGCGCCAGCAGCCAAGGACAGCCTCAAAACGCCGGGGAGCTGTTTTTT. It codes for CASSQGQPQNAGELFF. The gene calls are TRBV4-1 and TRBJ2-2; possible D gene TRBD1, 5 bases. Germline V CDR1 and CDR2: MGHRA, YSYEKL. This CDR3 comprises 16 residues. The V end was cut by 1 base, the J end by 6 bases, with 15 bases between.

Note on this clonotype: Given a much more abundant clone one base away, this may be a read error. The chain has TRBV7-6 and TRBJ1-5; D gene uncertain. Trimming took off 1 base at V and 3 bases at J, with 4 bases between the two ends. CDR1 SGHVS and CDR2 FNYEAQ come from the germline V gene. The CDR3 runs to 13 residues. The CDR3 reads CASSLGDNQPQHF. CDR3 nucleotides: TGTGCCAGCAGCTTAGGGGACAATCAGCCCCAGCATTTT.

This clonotype was picked up one time. The chain links TRBV11-3 to TRBJ1-1; no clear D. Germline CDR1 and CDR2: SGHNT and YENEEA. V gave up 5 bases and J gave up 0 bases, with 16 bases separating them. This CDR3 is 16 amino acids long. In DNA form, the CDR3 reads TGTGCCAGCAGCCCGAGGGTCGGCGAAATGAACACTGAAGCTTTCTTT. Protein sequence: CASSPRVGEMNTEAFF. The full variable domain, its missing parts supplied by reference TRBV11-3 and TRBJ1-1, is EAGVVQSPRYKIIEKKQPVAFWCNPISGHNTLYWYLQNLGQGPELLIRYENEEAVDDSQLPKDRFSAERLKGVDSTLKIQPAELGDSAVYLCASSPRVGEMNTEAFFGQGTRLTVV.

This clonotype was counted a single time. This sequence joins TRBV19 and TRBJ2-7, with TRBD2 identical over 10 bases. V shed 3 bases and J 2 bases; nucleotides not matched to a gene: 16. CDR1 and CDR2 (germline): LNHDA, SQIVND (reference sequence). The CDR3 has 19 amino acids. In nucleotides, the CDR3 is TGTGCCAGTAGTATTCTAGCGGGAGTTTATCCCAAAATGGCCTACGAGCAGTACTTC. Protein product: CASSILAGVYPKMAYEQYF. Full variable domain (outside the CDR3, taken from reference TRBV19 and TRBJ2-7): DGGITQSPKYLFRKEGQNVTLSCEQNLNHDAMYWYRQDPGQGLRLIYYSQIVNDFQKGDIAEGYSVSREKKESFPLTVTSAQKNPTAFYLCASSILAGVYPKMAYEQYFGPGTRLTVT.

This chain links TRBV2 with TRBJ1-2, with 7 positions matching TRBD1. The CDR3 sequence is 14 residues long. The germline V gene encodes CDR1 SNHLY and CDR2 FYNNEI. V shed 5 bases, J shed 4 bases, and the junction held 7 bases outside the gene matches. CDR3 in amino acids: CASSRRTGGYGYTF. The CDR3 coding sequence is TGTGCCAGCAGTCGGAGGACAGGCGGCTATGGCTACACCTTC.

The chain employs TRBV7-8 and TRBJ2-1; no clear D gene. The CDR3 spans 17 residues. From germline, CDR1 is SGHVS and CDR2 FQNEAQ. Between the trimmed V and J ends, which lost 1 base and 0 bases, there was a span of 13 bases. CDR3 bases: TGTGCCAGCAGCTTAGGTATCGGCGGACCCTCCTACAATGAGCAGTTCTTC. Protein: CASSLGIGGPSYNEQFF.

The CDR3 nucleotides read TGTGCCAGCAGTTTTACGGGGGTTGACACTGAAGCTTTCTTT. Protein sequence: CASSFTGVDTEAFF. The chain links TRBV12-3 or TRBV12-4 to TRBJ1-1; a weak D match, TRBD1 (5 bases). V lost 3 bases to trimming and J lost 3 bases, with 11 bases between them. This CDR3 region has 14 residues.

This clonotype has a handful of counts. This chain joins TRBV6-6 and TRBJ2-2; 9 nucleotides match TRBD1. V lost 0 bases, J lost 3 bases, and 2 bases stayed unmatched. The CDR3 runs 16 residues. Germline values: CDR1 MNHNY, CDR2 SVGAGI (reference sequence). CDR3 sequence (DNA): TGTGCCAGCAGTTACTCTAGACAGGGGGACACCGGGGAGCTGTTTTTT. Its translation is CASSYSRQGDTGELFF.

CDR3 in amino acids: CASSRAGGRAGELFF. The DNA for the CDR3 is TGTGCCAGCAGCCGAGCGGGGGGGCGTGCCGGGGAGCTGTTTTTT. The chain couples TRBV11-2 to TRBJ2-2; 10 nucleotides agree with TRBD2. The CDR3 contains 15 residues. CDR1 SGHAT and CDR2 FQNNGV come from the germline V gene. V trimming: 5 bases; J trimming: 6 bases; junction bases outside the gene matches: 6.

This chain links TRBV14 with TRBJ1-2; the D gene is possibly TRBD1 (6 bases). Germline loops: CDR1 SGHDN, CDR2 FVKESK. The CDR3 runs 13 residues. V shed 1 base and J shed 8 bases, with 11 bases lying between them. CDR3 in amino acids: CASSQVNRVGYTF. CDR3 coding DNA: TGTGCCAGCAGCCAAGTGAACAGGGTCGGCTACACCTTC.

This clonotype was detected a few times. The J gene is TRBJ2-5, the V gene TRBV7-6, with TRBD2 identical over 8 bases. The CDR3 is 16 residues long. CDR1 SGHVS and CDR2 FNYEAQ come from the germline V gene. V gave up 2 bases and J gave up 2 bases; unmatched junction bases: 7. The CDR3 sequence: CASSLNLAGRQETQYF. The CDR3 DNA is TGTGCCAGCAGCTTAAACCTAGCGGGCCGACAAGAGACCCAGTACTTC.

This clonotype was picked up a small number of times. V usage is TRBV4-1 and J usage is TRBJ2-3, with TRBD1 identical over 9 bases. The CDR3 is 15 residues long. Trimming took 0 bases from V and 4 from J; bases not matched to a gene: 2. Germline CDR1 is MGHRA and CDR2 is YSYEKL. In DNA, the CDR3 is TGCGCCAGCAGCCAAGATGGGACAGGGTCAGATACGCAGTATTTT. Encoded protein: CASSQDGTGSDTQYF.